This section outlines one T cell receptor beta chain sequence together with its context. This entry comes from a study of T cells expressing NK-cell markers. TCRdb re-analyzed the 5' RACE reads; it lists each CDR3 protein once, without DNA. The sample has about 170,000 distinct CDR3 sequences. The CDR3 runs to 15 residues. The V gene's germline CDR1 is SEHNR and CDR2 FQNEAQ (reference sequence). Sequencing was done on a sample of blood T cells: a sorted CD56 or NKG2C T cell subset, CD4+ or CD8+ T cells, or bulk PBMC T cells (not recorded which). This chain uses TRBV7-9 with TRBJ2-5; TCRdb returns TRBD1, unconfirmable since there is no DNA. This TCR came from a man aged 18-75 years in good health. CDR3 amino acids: CASSSPGTHQETQYF.